This T cell receptor beta chain is drawn from a study of esophageal squamous cell carcinoma under preoperative chemotherapy. The time point denotes: after preoperative PTX-NDP chemotherapy. Looked up from germline, CDR1 is MNHNS and CDR2 is SASEGT. The CDR3 spans 13 residues. With 8 bases clipped from V and 9 bases from J, the junction kept 10 bases outside the gene matches. Each CDR3 protein is one row after TCRdb ran MiXCR on the PCR reads. Among about 11,000 distinct CDR3 sequences listed, around 63% were seen once. Sampling was performed from a patient given preoperative chemotherapy. This receptor was obtained from a human donor with esophageal squamous cell carcinoma. The donor label of this sample is uncertain. This sequence joins TRBV6-1 and TRBJ2-1, with 7 nucleotides matching TRBD1. The CDR3 coding sequence is TGTGCCAGCGGAATAACAGGGGTCGGTGAGCAGTTCTTC. Encoded protein: CASGITGVGEQFF.